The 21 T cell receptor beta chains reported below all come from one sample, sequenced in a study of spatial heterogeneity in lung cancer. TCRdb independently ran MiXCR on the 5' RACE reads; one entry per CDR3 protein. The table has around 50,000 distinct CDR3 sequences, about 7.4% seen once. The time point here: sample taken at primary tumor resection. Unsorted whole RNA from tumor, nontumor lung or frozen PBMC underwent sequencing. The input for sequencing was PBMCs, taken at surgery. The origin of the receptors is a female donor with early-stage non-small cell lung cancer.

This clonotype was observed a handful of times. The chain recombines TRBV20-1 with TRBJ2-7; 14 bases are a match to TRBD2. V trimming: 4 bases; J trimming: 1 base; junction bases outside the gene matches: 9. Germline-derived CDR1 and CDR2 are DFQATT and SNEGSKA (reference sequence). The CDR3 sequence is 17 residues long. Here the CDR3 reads CSAIGTSGGQESYEQYF. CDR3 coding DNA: TGCAGTGCTATCGGGACTAGCGGGGGCCAAGAATCCTACGAGCAGTACTTC.

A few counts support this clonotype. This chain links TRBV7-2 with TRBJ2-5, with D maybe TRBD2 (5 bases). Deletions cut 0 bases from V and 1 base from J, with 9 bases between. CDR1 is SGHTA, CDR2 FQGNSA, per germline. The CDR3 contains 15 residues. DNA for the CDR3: TGTGCCAGCAGCTTAGCGGCAAGCGGCCAAGAGACCCAGTACTTC. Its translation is CASSLAASGQETQYF.

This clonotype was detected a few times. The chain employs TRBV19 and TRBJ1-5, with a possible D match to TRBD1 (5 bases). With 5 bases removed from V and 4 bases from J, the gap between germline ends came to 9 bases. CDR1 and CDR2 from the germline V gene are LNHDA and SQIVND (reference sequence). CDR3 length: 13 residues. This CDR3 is CASSVDRNQPQHF. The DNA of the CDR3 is TGTGCCAGTAGTGTTGACAGAAATCAGCCCCAGCATTTT.

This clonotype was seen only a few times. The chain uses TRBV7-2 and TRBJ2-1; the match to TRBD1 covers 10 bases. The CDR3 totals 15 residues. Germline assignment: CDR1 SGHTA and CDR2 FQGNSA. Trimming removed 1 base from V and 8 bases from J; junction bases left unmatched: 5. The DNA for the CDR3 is TGTGCCAGCAGCTTAGTGGCGGGACAGGGGCATGAGCAGTTCTTC. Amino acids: CASSLVAGQGHEQFF.

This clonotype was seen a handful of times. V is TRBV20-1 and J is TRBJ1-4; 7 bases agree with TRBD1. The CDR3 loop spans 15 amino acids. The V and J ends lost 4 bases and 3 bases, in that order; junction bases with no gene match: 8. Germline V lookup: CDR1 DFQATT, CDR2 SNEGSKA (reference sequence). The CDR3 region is CSAMNRGRSNEKLFF. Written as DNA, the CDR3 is TGCAGTGCTATGAACAGGGGAAGATCTAATGAAAAACTGTTTTTT.

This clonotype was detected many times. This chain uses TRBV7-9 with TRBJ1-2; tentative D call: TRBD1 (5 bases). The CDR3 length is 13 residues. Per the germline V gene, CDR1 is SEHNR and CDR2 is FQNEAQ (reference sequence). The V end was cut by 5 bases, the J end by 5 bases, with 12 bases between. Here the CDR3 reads CASSPTDGYGYTF. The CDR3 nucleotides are TGTGCCAGCAGCCCGACAGATGGTTATGGCTACACCTTC.

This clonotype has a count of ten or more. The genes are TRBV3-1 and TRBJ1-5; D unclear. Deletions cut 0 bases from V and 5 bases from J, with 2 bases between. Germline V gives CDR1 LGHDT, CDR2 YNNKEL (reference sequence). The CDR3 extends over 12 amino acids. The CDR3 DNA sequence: TGTGCCAGCAGCCAAGAAGATCAGCCCCAGCATTTT. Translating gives CASSQEDQPQHF.

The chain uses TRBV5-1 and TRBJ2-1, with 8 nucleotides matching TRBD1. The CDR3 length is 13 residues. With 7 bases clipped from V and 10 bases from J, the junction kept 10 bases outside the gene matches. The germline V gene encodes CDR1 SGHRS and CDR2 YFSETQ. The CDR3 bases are TGCGCCAGCTTCTTTACAGGGGGTGAGGAGCAGTTCTTC. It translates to CASFFTGGEEQFF.

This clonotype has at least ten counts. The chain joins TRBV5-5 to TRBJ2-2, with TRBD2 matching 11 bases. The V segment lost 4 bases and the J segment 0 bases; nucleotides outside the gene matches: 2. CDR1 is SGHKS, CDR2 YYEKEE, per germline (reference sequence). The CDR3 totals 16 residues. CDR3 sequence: CASSVAGGPNTGELFF. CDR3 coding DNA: TGTGCCAGCAGCGTAGCGGGGGGGCCGAACACCGGGGAGCTGTTTTTT.

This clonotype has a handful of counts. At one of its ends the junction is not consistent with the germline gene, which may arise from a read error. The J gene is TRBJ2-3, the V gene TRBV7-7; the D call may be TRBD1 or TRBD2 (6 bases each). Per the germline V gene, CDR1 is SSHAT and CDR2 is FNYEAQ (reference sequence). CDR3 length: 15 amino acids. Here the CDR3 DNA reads TGTGCTAGCAGCTCCAGCCCGGGGGCCCAAGATACGCAGTATTTT. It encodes CASSSSPGAQDTQYF. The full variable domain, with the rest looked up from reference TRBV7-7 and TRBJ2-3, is GAGVSQSPRYKVTKRGQDVTLRCDPISSHATLYWYQQALGQGPEFLTYFNYEAQPDKSGLPSDRFSAERPEGSISTLTIQRTEQRDSAMYRCASSSSPGAQDTQYFGPGTRLTVL.

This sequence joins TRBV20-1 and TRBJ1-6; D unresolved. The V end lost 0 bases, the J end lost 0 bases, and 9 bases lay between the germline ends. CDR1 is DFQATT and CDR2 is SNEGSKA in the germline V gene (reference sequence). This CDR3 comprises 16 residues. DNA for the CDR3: TGCAGTGCTAGAGATCCGAGGAGCTCCTATAATTCACCCCTCCACTTT. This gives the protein CSARDPRSSYNSPLHF.

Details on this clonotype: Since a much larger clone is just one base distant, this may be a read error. In nucleotides, the CDR3 is TGTGCCAGCAGCGTAGGGGGACAGGGGAACACTGAAGCTTACTTT. Translation gives CASSVGGQGNTEAYF. The gene calls are TRBV9 and TRBJ1-1, with TRBD1 identical over 10 bases. Germline V gene lookup returns CDR1 SGDLS and CDR2 YYNGEE. The CDR3 length is 15 residues.

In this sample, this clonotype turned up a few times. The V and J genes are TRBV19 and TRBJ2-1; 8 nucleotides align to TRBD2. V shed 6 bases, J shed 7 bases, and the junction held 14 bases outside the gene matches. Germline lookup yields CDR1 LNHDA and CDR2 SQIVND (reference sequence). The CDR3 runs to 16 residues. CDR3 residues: CASRALGGAVVNEQFF. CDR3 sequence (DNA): TGTGCCAGTAGGGCCCTCGGGGGGGCAGTAGTTAATGAGCAGTTCTTC. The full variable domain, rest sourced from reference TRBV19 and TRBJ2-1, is DGGITQSPKYLFRKEGQNVTLSCEQNLNHDAMYWYRQDPGQGLRLIYYSQIVNDFQKGDIAEGYSVSREKKESFPLTVTSAQKNPTAFYLCASRALGGAVVNEQFFGPGTRLTVL.

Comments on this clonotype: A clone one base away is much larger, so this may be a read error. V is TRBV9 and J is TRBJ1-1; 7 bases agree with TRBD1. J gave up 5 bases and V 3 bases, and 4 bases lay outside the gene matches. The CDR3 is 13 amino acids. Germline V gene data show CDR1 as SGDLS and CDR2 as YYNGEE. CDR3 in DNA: TGTGCCAGCAGCGGACGACAGGGAACTGAAGCTTTCTTT. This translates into CASSGRQGTEAFF.

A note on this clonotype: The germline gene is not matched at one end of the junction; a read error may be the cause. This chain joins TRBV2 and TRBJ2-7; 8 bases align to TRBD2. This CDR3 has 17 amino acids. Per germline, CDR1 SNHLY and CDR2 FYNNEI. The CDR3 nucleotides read TGTACCAGCAGTGTCCGGGTCGGGGGGGCCTACGACTACGAGCAGTACTTC. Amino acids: CTSSVRVGGAYDYEQYF.

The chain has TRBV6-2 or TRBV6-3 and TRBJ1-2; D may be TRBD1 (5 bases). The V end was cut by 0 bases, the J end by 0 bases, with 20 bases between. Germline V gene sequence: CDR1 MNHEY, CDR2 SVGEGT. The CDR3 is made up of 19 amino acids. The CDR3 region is CASSYSRARIDRANYGYTF. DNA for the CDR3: TGTGCCAGCAGTTACTCCAGGGCCCGCATCGACCGAGCTAACTATGGCTACACCTTC.

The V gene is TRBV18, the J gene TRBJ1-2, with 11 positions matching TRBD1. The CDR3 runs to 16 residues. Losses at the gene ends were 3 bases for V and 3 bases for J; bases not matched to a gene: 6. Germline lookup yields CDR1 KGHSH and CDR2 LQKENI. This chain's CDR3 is CASSPSGQGAYYGYTF. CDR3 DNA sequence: TGTGCCAGCTCACCTTCCGGACAGGGGGCTTACTATGGCTACACCTTC.

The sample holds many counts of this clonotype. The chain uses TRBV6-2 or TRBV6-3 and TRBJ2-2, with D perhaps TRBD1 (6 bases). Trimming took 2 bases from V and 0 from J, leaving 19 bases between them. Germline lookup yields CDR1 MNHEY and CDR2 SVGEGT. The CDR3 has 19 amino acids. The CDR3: CASSYPGQRRYSNTGELFF. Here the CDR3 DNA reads TGTGCCAGCAGTTACCCGGGACAAAGAAGGTACTCGAACACCGGGGAGCTGTTTTTT.

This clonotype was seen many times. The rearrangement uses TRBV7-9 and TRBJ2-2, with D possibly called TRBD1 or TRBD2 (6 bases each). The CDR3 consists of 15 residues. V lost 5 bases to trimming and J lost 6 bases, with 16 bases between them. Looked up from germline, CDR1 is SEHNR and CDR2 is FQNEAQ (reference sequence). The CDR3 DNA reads TGTGCCAGCAGCGCTACAAGAGGGGGGTCCGGGGAGCTGTTTTTT. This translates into CASSATRGGSGELFF.

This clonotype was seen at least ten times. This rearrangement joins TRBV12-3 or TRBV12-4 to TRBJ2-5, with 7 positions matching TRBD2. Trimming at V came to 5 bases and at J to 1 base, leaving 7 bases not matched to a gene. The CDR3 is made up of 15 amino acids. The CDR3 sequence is CASSPPGGRQETQYF. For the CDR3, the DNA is TGTGCCAGCAGTCCCCCGGGGGGACGCCAAGAGACCCAGTACTTC.

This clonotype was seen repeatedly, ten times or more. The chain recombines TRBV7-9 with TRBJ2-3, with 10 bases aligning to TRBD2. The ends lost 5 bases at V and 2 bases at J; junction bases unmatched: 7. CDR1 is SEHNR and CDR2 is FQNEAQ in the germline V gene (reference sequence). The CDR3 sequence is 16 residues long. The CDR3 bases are TGTGCCAGCAGCGCCAAGCGGGGGGGATTCACAGATACGCAGTATTTT. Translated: CASSAKRGGFTDTQYF.